This is a list of T cell receptor beta chains from one sample in a study of blood T cell repertoires in COVID-19. TCRdb keeps only in-frame clones here, not all; method: immunoSEQ multiplex PCR. This table holds nearly 50,000 clones, under 90% found once. Sequencing input: peripheral blood. All receptors come from a woman of 80 years or more with COVID-19, enrolled during active disease. Both conserved end residues are part of each CDR3. D genes are given only for firm matches. Not every row has a clone size; where given, it reads once, few, many or a size class.

d_gene: TRBD1; v_gene: TRBV28; abundance: NA; j_gene: TRBJ1-6; CDR3aa: CASSSPGQGDSPLHF; CDR3nt: TGTGCCAGCAGTTCCCCGGGACAGGGAGATTCACCCCTCCACTTT
d_gene: TRBD2; v_gene: TRBV27; abundance: once; j_gene: TRBJ2-1; CDR3aa: CASSLLAGGTYNEQFF; CDR3nt: TGTGCCAGCAGTTTATTAGCGGGAGGAACCTACAATGAGCAGTTCTTC
d_gene: NA; v_gene: TRBV5-1; abundance: NA; j_gene: TRBJ2-7; CDR3aa: CASSWGSPGYEQYF; CDR3nt: TGCGCCAGCAGCTGGGGCTCACCGGGCTACGAGCAGTACTTC
d_gene: TRBD1; v_gene: TRBV28; abundance: NA; j_gene: TRBJ2-4; CDR3aa: CASSSSGTGGNIQYF; CDR3nt: TGTGCCAGCAGTTCTTCCGGGACAGGGGGAAACATTCAGTACTTC
d_gene: TRBD2; v_gene: TRBV2; abundance: NA; j_gene: TRBJ2-7; CDR3aa: CATGTSGRLTYEQYF; CDR3nt: TGTGCCACCGGGACTAGCGGGAGACTAACCTACGAGCAGTACTTC
d_gene: TRBD2; v_gene: TRBV7-2; abundance: NA; j_gene: TRBJ2-7; CDR3aa: CASSSGTRGQYF; CDR3nt: TGTGCCAGCAGCTCCGGGACTAGAGGGCAGTACTTC
d_gene: NA; v_gene: TRBV5-1; abundance: NA; j_gene: TRBJ1-4; CDR3aa: CASNPGSNEKLFF; CDR3nt: TGCGCCAGCAACCCAGGGTCTAATGAAAAACTGTTTTTT
d_gene: TRBD1; v_gene: TRBV5-1; abundance: once; j_gene: TRBJ2-7; CDR3aa: CASSLDRGLYEQYF; CDR3nt: TGCGCCAGCAGCTTAGACAGGGGGCTGTACGAGCAGTACTTC
d_gene: TRBD1; v_gene: TRBV5-4; abundance: NA; j_gene: TRBJ1-2; CDR3aa: CASSPQGAWLNYGYTF; CDR3nt: TGTGCCAGCAGCCCCCAGGGGGCTTGGCTCAACTATGGCTACACCTTC
d_gene: TRBD2; v_gene: TRBV6-1; abundance: once; j_gene: TRBJ2-5; CDR3aa: CASSEAAGGKKTQYF; CDR3nt: TGTGCCAGCAGTGAAGCTGCGGGGGGTAAGAAGACCCAGTACTTC
d_gene: TRBD2; v_gene: TRBV11-2; abundance: NA; j_gene: TRBJ2-3; CDR3aa: CASSPTSGGARDTQYF; CDR3nt: TGTGCCAGCAGCCCGACTAGCGGGGGGGCGCGTGATACGCAGTATTTT
d_gene: NA; v_gene: TRBV6-4; abundance: NA; j_gene: TRBJ1-3; CDR3aa: CASSSTDGHSGNTIYF; CDR3nt: TGTGCCAGCAGCAGTACCGACGGACACTCTGGAAACACCATATATTTT
d_gene: NA; v_gene: TRBV28; abundance: NA; j_gene: TRBJ1-6; CDR3aa: CASWRLSGSPLHF; CDR3nt: TGTGCCAGCTGGAGGCTCTCTGGTTCACCCCTCCACTTT
d_gene: TRBD1; v_gene: TRBV3-1/TRBV3-2; abundance: NA; j_gene: TRBJ1-1; CDR3aa: CASSPYPAGGNTEAFF; CDR3nt: TGTGCCAGCAGCCCGTATCCGGCAGGGGGGAACACTGAAGCTTTCTTT
d_gene: TRBD2; v_gene: TRBV4-1; abundance: NA; j_gene: TRBJ2-1; CDR3aa: CASSQTTSGRTRNEQFF; CDR3nt: TGCGCCAGCAGTCAAACGACTAGCGGGAGAACTCGCAATGAGCAGTTCTTC
d_gene: NA; v_gene: TRBV19; abundance: NA; j_gene: TRBJ2-2; CDR3aa: CASSTRTGGLAGGGTGELFF; CDR3nt: TGTGCCAGTAGTACCCGGACAGGGGGGCTAGCGGGAGGAGGAACCGGGGAGCTGTTTTTT
d_gene: TRBD1; v_gene: TRBV28; abundance: NA; j_gene: TRBJ1-2; CDR3aa: CASSSTGVGYGYTF; CDR3nt: TGTGCCAGCAGTTCGACAGGGGTTGGCTATGGCTACACCTTC
d_gene: NA; v_gene: TRBV5-4; abundance: NA; j_gene: TRBJ1-3; CDR3aa: CASSLDLAHSGNTIYF; CDR3nt: TGTGCCAGCAGCTTGGATCTAGCTCACTCTGGAAACACCATATATTTT
d_gene: TRBD1; v_gene: TRBV7-8; abundance: few; j_gene: TRBJ2-7; CDR3aa: CASSLSGQGRYEQYF; CDR3nt: TGTGCCAGCAGCCTTTCCGGACAGGGGAGGTACGAGCAGTACTTC
d_gene: TRBD1; v_gene: TRBV10-3; abundance: NA; j_gene: TRBJ1-1; CDR3aa: CAISEPGTAMNTEAFF; CDR3nt: TGTGCCATCAGTGAGCCGGGGACAGCCATGAACACTGAAGCTTTCTTT
d_gene: NA; v_gene: TRBV4-2; abundance: NA; j_gene: TRBJ1-6; CDR3aa: CASSQDNGGRSPLHF; CDR3nt: TGTGCCAGCAGCCAAGATAACGGGGGACGGTCACCCCTCCACTTT
d_gene: NA; v_gene: TRBV19; abundance: NA; j_gene: TRBJ1-2; CDR3aa: CASSIVGGRSYGYTF; CDR3nt: TGTGCCAGTAGTATAGTCGGGGGGCGCAGCTATGGCTACACCTTC
d_gene: NA; v_gene: TRBV7-2; abundance: NA; j_gene: TRBJ1-2; CDR3aa: CASSLALGLKYGYTF; CDR3nt: TGTGCCAGCAGCTTAGCCCTCGGGTTAAAGTATGGCTACACCTTC
d_gene: TRBD2; v_gene: TRBV7-2; abundance: NA; j_gene: TRBJ2-2; CDR3aa: CASSRGGSGTGELFF; CDR3nt: TGTGCCAGCAGCCGGGGCGGGAGTGGCACCGGGGAGCTGTTTTTT
d_gene: TRBD1; v_gene: TRBV28; abundance: once; j_gene: TRBJ1-2; CDR3aa: CASSSTGRLGFF; CDR3nt: TGTGCCAGCAGTTCGACAGGGCGGCTTGGGTTCTTC
d_gene: NA; v_gene: TRBV13; abundance: once; j_gene: TRBJ1-4; CDR3aa: CASSLGGAGEKLFF; CDR3nt: TGTGCCAGCAGCTTAGGTGGGGCCGGGGAAAAACTGTTTTTT
d_gene: NA; v_gene: TRBV28; abundance: NA; j_gene: TRBJ1-1; CDR3aa: CASPGPSGRLNTEAFF; CDR3nt: TGTGCCAGCCCGGGCCCTAGCGGGCGGTTGAACACTGAAGCTTTCTTT
d_gene: NA; v_gene: TRBV6-5; abundance: once; j_gene: TRBJ2-5; CDR3aa: CASSSSWGGPQETQYF; CDR3nt: TGTGCCAGCAGTTCCTCCTGGGGGGGGCCCCAAGAGACCCAGTACTTC
d_gene: NA; v_gene: TRBV5-1; abundance: NA; j_gene: TRBJ2-7; CDR3aa: CASSLDPGSSYEQYF; CDR3nt: TGCGCCAGCAGCTTGGATCCGGGAAGCTCCTACGAGCAGTACTTC
d_gene: NA; v_gene: TRBV7-9; abundance: once; j_gene: TRBJ1-1; CDR3aa: CATRRENTEAFF; CDR3nt: TGTGCCACCCGGAGGGAGAACACTGAAGCTTTCTTT
d_gene: TRBD1; v_gene: TRBV7-3; abundance: NA; j_gene: TRBJ2-5; CDR3aa: CASSLARRDRAETQYF; CDR3nt: TGTGCCAGCAGCTTAGCGAGACGGGACAGGGCGGAGACCCAGTACTTC
d_gene: NA; v_gene: TRBV18; abundance: few; j_gene: TRBJ2-2; CDR3aa: CASSPTQGSTGELFF; CDR3nt: TGTGCCAGCTCACCAACCCAGGGGAGCACCGGGGAGCTGTTTTTT
d_gene: NA; v_gene: TRBV4-1; abundance: NA; j_gene: TRBJ2-3; CDR3aa: CASSQEGAQTYTDTQYF; CDR3nt: TGCGCCAGCAGCCAAGAGGGCGCGCAGACCTACACAGATACGCAGTATTTT
d_gene: TRBD1; v_gene: TRBV28; abundance: NA; j_gene: TRBJ2-4; CDR3aa: CASSRDSSSKNIQYF; CDR3nt: TGTGCCAGCAGCCGGGACAGTTCTTCCAAAAACATTCAGTACTTC